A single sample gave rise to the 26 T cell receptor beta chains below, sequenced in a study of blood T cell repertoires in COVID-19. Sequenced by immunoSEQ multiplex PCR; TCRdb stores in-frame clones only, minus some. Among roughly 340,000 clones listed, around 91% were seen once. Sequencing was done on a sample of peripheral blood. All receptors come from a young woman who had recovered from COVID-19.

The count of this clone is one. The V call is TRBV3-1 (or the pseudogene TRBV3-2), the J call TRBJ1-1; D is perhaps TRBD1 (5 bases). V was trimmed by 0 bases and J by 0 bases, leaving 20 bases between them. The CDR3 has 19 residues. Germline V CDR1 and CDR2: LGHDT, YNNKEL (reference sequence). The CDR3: CASSQDPPGRGFMNTEAFF. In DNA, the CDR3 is TGTGCCAGCAGCCAAGACCCCCCCGGGCGGGGGTTTATGAACACTGAAGCTTTCTTT.

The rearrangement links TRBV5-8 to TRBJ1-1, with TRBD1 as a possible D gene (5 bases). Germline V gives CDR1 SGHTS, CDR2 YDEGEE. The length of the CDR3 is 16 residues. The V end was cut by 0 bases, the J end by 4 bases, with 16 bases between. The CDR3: CASSLDLGGVRTEAFF. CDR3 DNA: TGTGCCAGCAGCTTGGATCTCGGGGGGGTTCGCACTGAAGCTTTCTTT.

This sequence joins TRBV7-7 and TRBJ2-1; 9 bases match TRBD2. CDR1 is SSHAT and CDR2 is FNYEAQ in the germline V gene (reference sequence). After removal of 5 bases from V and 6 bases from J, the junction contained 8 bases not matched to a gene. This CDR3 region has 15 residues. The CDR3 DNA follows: TGTGCCAGCAGCCGAACTAGCGGGCTGGGCAATGAGCAGTTCTTC. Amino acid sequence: CASSRTSGLGNEQFF.

The CDR3 is CASSRTSGYNEQFF. CDR3 sequence (DNA): TGTGCCAGCAGCCGGACTAGTGGGTACAATGAGCAGTTCTTC. The chain carries TRBV13 and TRBJ2-1; 7 positions agree with TRBD2. V was pared by 5 bases and J by 4 bases, with 5 bases of the junction left unmatched. Germline V lookup: CDR1 PRHDT, CDR2 FYEKMQ (reference sequence). The CDR3 is made up of 14 amino acids.

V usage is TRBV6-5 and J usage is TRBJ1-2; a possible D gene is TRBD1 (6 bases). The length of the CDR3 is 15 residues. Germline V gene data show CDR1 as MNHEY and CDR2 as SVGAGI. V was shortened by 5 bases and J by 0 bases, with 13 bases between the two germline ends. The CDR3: CASSKWTETNYGYTF. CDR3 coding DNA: TGTGCCAGCAGTAAATGGACAGAAACTAACTATGGCTACACCTTC.

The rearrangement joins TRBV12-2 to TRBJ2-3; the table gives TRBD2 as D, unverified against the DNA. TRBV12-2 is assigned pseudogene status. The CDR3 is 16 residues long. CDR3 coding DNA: TGTGCAAGTCGCTTCCCTAGCGGGAGTCGGTCAGATACGCAGTATTTT. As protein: CASRFPSGSRSDTQYF.

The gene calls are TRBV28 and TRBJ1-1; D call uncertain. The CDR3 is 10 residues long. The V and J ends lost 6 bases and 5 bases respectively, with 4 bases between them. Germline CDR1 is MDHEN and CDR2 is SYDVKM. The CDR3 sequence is CASSLTEAFF. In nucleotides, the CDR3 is TGTGCCAGCAGCCTAACTGAAGCTTTCTTT.

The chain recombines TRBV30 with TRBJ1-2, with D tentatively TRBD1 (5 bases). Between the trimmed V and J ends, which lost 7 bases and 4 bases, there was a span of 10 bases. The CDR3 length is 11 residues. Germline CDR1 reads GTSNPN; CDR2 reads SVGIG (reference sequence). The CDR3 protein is CAFRVVYGYTF. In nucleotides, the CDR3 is TGTGCCTTCAGGGTCGTCTATGGCTACACCTTC.

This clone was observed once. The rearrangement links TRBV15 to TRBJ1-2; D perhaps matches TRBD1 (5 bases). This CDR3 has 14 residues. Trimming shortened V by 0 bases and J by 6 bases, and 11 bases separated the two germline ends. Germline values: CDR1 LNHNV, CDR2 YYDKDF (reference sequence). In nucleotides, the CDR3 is TGTGCCACCAGCAGAGATGGGGGGGGGAATGGCTACACCTTC. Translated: CATSRDGGGNGYTF.

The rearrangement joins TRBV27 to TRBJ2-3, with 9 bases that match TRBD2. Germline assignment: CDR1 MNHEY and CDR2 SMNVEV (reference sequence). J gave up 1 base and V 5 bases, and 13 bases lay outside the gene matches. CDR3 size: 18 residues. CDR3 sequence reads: CASSQAPPASGGTDTQYF. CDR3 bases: TGTGCCAGCAGTCAGGCACCCCCGGCTAGCGGGGGCACAGATACGCAGTATTTT.

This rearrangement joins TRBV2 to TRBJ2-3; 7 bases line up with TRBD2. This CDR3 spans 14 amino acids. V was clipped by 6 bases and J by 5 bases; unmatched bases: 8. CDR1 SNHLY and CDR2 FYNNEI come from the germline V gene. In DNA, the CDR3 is TGTGCCAGCAGATCGGGAGGTCGCCAAGATACGCAGTATTTT. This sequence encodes CASRSGGRQDTQYF.

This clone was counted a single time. For the CDR3, the DNA is TGTGCCAGCAGCGTCCAAAGAGCGGGTACGCAGTATTTT. Translated: CASSVQRAGTQYF. This chain uses TRBV9 with TRBJ2-3; weak D call: TRBD2 (6 bases). Germline V gene data show CDR1 as SGDLS and CDR2 as YYNGEE. The ends were cut back, 2 bases at V and 8 bases at J, with 12 bases in the middle. CDR3 length: 13 amino acids.

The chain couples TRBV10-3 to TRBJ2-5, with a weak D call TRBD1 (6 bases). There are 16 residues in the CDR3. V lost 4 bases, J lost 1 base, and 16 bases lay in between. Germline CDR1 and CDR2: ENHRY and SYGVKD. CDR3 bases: TGTGCCATCAGTGCAGGCCAGGGGAAAGGCCAAGAGACCCAGTACTTC. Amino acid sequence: CAISAGQGKGQETQYF.

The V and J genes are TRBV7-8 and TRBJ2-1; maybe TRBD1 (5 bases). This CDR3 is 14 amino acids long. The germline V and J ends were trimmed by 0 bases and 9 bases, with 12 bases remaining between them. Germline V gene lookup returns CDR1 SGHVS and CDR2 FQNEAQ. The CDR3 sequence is CASSLAPRDGEQFF. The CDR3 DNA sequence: TGTGCCAGCAGCTTAGCCCCCAGGGATGGTGAGCAGTTCTTC.

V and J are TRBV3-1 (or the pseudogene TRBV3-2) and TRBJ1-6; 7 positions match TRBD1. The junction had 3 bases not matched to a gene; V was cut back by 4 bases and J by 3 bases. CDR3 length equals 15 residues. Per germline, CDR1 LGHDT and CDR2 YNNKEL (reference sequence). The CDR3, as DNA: TGTGCCAGCAGCCCCCGACAGGGCTATAATTCACCCCTCCACTTT. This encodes CASSPRQGYNSPLHF.

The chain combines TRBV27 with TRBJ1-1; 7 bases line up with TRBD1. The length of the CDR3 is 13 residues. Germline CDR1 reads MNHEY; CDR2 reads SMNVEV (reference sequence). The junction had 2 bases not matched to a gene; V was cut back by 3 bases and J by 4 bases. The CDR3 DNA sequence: TGTGCCAGCAGTTTTCGGACAGGCACTGAAGCTTTCTTT. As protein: CASSFRTGTEAFF.

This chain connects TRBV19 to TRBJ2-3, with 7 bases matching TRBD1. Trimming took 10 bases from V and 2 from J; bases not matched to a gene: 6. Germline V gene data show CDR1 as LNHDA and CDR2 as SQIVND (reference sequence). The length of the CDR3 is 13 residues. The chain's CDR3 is CATRGQSTDTQYF. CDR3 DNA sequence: TGTGCCACAAGGGGACAGTCCACAGATACGCAGTATTTT.

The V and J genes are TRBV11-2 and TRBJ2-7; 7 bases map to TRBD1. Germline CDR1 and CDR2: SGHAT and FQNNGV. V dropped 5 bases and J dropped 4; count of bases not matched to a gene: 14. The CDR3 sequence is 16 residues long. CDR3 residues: CASSTDPGRGFYEQYV. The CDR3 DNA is TGTGCCAGCAGCACCGACCCGGGCAGGGGGTTTTACGAGCAGTACGTC.

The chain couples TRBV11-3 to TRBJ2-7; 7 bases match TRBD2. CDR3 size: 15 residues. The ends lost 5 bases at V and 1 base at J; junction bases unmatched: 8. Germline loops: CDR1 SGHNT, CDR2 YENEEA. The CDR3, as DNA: TGTGCCAGCAGCCCCAGTGGGACTACATCCTACGAGCAGTACGTC. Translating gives CASSPSGTTSYEQYV.

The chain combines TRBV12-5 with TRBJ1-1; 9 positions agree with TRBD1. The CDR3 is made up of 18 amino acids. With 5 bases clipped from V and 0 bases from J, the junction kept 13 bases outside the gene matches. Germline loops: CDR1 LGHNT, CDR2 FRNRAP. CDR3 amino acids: CASGETRDRDFMNTEAFF. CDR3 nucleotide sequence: TGTGCTAGTGGTGAGACACGGGACAGGGATTTCATGAACACTGAAGCTTTCTTT.

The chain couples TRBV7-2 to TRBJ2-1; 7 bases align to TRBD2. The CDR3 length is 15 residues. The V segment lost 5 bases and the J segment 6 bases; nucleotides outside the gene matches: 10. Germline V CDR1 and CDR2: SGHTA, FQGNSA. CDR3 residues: CASSPTRWTSNEQFF. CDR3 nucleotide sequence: TGTGCCAGCAGCCCTACGCGGTGGACTAGCAATGAGCAGTTCTTC.

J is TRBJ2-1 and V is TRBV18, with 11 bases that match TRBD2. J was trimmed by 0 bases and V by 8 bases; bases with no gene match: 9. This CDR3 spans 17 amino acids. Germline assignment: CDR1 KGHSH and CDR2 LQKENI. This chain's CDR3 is CASQPWTSGRSYNEQFF. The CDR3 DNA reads TGTGCCAGCCAACCCTGGACTAGCGGGCGCTCCTACAATGAGCAGTTCTTC.

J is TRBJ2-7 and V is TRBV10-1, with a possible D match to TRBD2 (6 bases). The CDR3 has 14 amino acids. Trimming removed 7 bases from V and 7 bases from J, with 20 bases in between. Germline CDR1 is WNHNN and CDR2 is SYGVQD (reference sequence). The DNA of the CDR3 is TGCGCCAGCATGGGGTCGGCGGGAAGGGATGAGCAGTACGTC. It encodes CASMGSAGRDEQYV.

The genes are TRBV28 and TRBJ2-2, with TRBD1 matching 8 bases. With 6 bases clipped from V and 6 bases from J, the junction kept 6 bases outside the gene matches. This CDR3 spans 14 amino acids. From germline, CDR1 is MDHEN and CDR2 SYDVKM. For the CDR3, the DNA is TGTGCCAGCAGCAGGGGGCGGGCCCCCGGGGAGCTGTTTTTT. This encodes CASSRGRAPGELFF.

CDR3 amino acids: CASSLAGTGLRGTDTQYF. The CDR3 region has the DNA TGCGCCAGCAGCTTGGCCGGGACAGGGTTAAGGGGCACAGATACGCAGTATTTT. V is TRBV5-1 and J is TRBJ2-3; 9 bases line up with TRBD1. This CDR3 comprises 18 residues. The germline gives CDR1 SGHRS, CDR2 YFSETQ. The V segment lost 0 bases and the J segment 1 base; nucleotides outside the gene matches: 9.

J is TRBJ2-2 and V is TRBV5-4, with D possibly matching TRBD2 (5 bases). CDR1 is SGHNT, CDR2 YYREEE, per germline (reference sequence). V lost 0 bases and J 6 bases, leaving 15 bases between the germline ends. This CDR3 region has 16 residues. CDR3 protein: CASSLDMFEGSGELFF. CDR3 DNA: TGTGCCAGCAGCTTGGATATGTTCGAGGGTTCCGGGGAGCTGTTTTTT.